One sample yielded the 9 T cell receptor beta chains listed below, sequenced in a study of cytomegalovirus exposure and HLA in healthy donors. The PCR had 60 Vbeta and 13 Jbeta primers. Profiling relied on immunoSEQ multiplex PCR, and the TCRdb table lists in-frame clones only, not all of them. Among 65,000 to 90,000 clones listed, 55% to 75% were seen once. The sample consisted of PBMCs. The receptors originated from a woman aged 40 to 55 in good health and CMV-seropositive.

This chain connects TRBV9 to TRBJ2-3; 11 nucleotides line up with TRBD2. The CDR3 covers 15 residues. In germline, CDR1 is SGDLS, CDR2 YYNGEE. V was clipped by 3 bases and J by 3 bases; unmatched bases: 3. CDR3 nucleotides: TGTGCCAGCAGCGATAGCGGGGGGGCTACAGATACGCAGTATTTT. It encodes CASSDSGGATDTQYF.

The table lists this clone with a few counts. The rearrangement links TRBV6-5 to TRBJ2-1, with 13 bases fitting TRBD2. Germline CDR1 MNHEY, CDR2 SVGAGI. There are 15 residues in the CDR3. Trimming cost V 8 bases and J 6 bases; bases outside gene matches: 7. Here the CDR3 reads CASGGLAGTFNEQFF. The CDR3 DNA reads TGTGCCAGCGGGGGACTAGCGGGGACCTTCAATGAGCAGTTCTTC.

The chain links TRBV15 to TRBJ1-3; weak D call: TRBD1 (6 bases). Germline lookup yields CDR1 LNHNV and CDR2 YYDKDF (reference sequence). This CDR3 is built from 14 residues. V was trimmed by 5 bases and J by 2 bases, leaving 10 bases between them. The CDR3 DNA is TGTGCCACCAGCCCTAGGGACACTGGAAACACCATATATTTT. Protein: CATSPRDTGNTIYF.

This chain links TRBV19 with TRBJ2-5, with TRBD1 matching 11 bases. Germline V lookup: CDR1 LNHDA, CDR2 SQIVND (reference sequence). The length of the CDR3 is 20 residues. Losses at the gene ends were 1 base for V and 2 bases for J; bases not matched to a gene: 15. DNA of the CDR3: TGTGCCAGTAGTATAGCCTCCGGGACAGGGGGATTGGGGGAACAAGAGACCCAGTACTTC. This gives the protein CASSIASGTGGLGEQETQYF.

J is TRBJ2-3 and V is TRBV5-4, with 7 nucleotides matching TRBD1. The CDR3 spans 14 residues. CDR1 is SGHNT and CDR2 is YYREEE in the germline V gene (reference sequence). V trimming: 4 bases; J trimming: 4 bases; junction bases outside the gene matches: 6. This CDR3 reads CASSQDRAADTQYF. The DNA of the CDR3 is TGTGCCAGCAGCCAAGACAGGGCTGCAGATACGCAGTATTTT.

The sample holds a few counts of this clone. The chain links TRBV4-2 to TRBJ2-3; TRBD2 might be the D (5 bases). V lost 5 bases and J lost 0, with 12 bases in between. CDR1 and CDR2 from the germline V gene are LGHNA and YNFKEQ. The length of the CDR3 is 15 residues. In DNA form, the CDR3 reads TGTGCCAGCAGCAGCCGGGGATCTAGCACAGATACGCAGTATTTT. Translating it yields CASSSRGSSTDTQYF.

Written as DNA, the CDR3 is TGTGCCAGCAGCGTCAAGGGGTGGAATGAAAAACTGTTTTTT. Translating it yields CASSVKGWNEKLFF. This chain connects TRBV9 to TRBJ1-4; D may be TRBD1 (5 bases). CDR1 is SGDLS and CDR2 is YYNGEE in the germline V gene. Trimming shortened V by 2 bases and J by 5 bases, and 10 bases separated the two germline ends. The CDR3 is 14 residues long.

CDR3 nucleotide sequence: TGTGCCAGCAGCTTGACAGGGCAGTGGTACGAGCAGTACTTC. This sequence encodes CASSLTGQWYEQYF. V usage is TRBV7-9 and J usage is TRBJ2-7; 7 nucleotides align to TRBD1. J gave up 4 bases and V 3 bases, and 6 bases lay outside the gene matches. Germline V lookup: CDR1 SEHNR, CDR2 FQNEAQ (reference sequence). The CDR3 runs 14 residues.

This clone showed up just a few times. CDR3 protein: CATRFRDMNTEAFF. CDR3 coding DNA: TGTGCCACCAGGTTCCGGGACATGAACACTGAAGCTTTCTTT. The gene calls are TRBV15 and TRBJ1-1; D is possibly TRBD1 (6 bases). There are 14 residues in the CDR3. Germline-derived CDR1 and CDR2 are LNHNV and YYDKDF (reference sequence). V was pared by 6 bases and J by 0 bases, with 11 bases between. Supplemented by reference TRBV15 and TRBJ1-1, the full variable domain reads DAMVIQNPRYQVTQFGKPVTLSCSQTLNHNVMYWYQQKSSQAPKLLFHYYDKDFNNEADTPDNFQSRRPNTSFCFLDIRSPGLGDTAMYLCATRFRDMNTEAFFGQGTRLTVV.